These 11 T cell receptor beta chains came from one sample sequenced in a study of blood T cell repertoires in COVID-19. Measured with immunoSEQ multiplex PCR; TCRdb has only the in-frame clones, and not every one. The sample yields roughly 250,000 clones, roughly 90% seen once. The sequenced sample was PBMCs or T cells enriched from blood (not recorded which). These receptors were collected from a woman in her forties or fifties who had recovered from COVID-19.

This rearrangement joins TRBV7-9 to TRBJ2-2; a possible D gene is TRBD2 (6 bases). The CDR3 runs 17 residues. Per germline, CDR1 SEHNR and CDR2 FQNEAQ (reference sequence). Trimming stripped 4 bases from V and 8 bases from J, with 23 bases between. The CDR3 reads CASSSNRDFRFSGELFF. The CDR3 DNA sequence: TGTGCCAGCAGCTCTAACCGGGACTTCCGCTTCTCAGGGGAGCTGTTTTTT. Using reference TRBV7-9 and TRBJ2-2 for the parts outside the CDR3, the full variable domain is DTGVSQNPRHKITKRGQNVTFRCDPISEHNRLYWYRQTLGQGPEFLTYFQNEAQLEKSRLLSDRFSAERPKGSFSTLEIQRTEQGDSAMYLCASSSNRDFRFSGELFFGEGSRLTVL.

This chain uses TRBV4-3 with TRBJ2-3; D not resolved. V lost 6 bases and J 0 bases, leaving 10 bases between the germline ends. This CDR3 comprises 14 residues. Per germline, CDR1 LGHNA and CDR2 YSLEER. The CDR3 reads CASSRRLSTDTQYF. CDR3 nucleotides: TGCGCCAGCAGTCGGAGACTGAGCACAGATACGCAGTATTTT.

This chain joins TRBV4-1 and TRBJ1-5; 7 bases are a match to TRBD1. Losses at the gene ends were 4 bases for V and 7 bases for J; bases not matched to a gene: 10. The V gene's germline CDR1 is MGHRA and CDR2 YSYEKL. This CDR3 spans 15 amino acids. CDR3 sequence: CASSPTTTGVQPQHF. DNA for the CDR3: TGCGCCAGCAGCCCTACTACCACAGGGGTGCAGCCCCAGCATTTT.

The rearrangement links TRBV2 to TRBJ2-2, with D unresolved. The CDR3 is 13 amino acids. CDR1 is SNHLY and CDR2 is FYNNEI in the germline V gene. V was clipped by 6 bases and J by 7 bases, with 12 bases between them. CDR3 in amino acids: CASRSEGIGELFF. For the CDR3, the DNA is TGTGCCAGCAGGAGCGAAGGTATCGGGGAGCTGTTTTTT.

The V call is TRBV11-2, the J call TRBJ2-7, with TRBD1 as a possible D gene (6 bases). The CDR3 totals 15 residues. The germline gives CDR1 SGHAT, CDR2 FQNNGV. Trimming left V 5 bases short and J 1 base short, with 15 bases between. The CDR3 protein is CASSRGGQSSYEQYF. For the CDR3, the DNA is TGTGCCAGCAGCCGTGGCGGACAGTCTTCCTACGAGCAGTACTTC.

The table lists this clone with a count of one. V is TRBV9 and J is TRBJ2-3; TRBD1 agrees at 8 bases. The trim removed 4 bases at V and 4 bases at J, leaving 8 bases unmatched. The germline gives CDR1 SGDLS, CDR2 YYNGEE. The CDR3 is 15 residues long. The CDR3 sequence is CASSPDRGRPDTQYF. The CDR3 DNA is TGTGCCAGCAGCCCCGACAGGGGACGTCCAGATACGCAGTATTTT.

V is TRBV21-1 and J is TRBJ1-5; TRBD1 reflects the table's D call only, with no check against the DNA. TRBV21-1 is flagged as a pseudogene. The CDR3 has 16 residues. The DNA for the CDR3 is TGTGCCCTGCTTGGATCGGGGACAGGGGGCGAACAGCCCCAGCATTTT. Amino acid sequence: CALLGSGTGGEQPQHF.

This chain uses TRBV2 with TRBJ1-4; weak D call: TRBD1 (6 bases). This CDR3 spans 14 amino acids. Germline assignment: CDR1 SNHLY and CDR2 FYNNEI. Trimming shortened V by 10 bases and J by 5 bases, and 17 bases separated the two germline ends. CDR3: CATRGGAANEKLFF. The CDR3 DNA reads TGTGCCACCCGAGGGGGGGCAGCAAATGAAAAACTGTTTTTT.

CDR3 bases: TGTGCCAGCAGCGGGACGACTAAATCATCGTTTAATGAGCAGTTCTTC. The encoded protein is CASSGTTKSSFNEQFF. This chain links TRBV9 with TRBJ2-1; D is perhaps TRBD2 (5 bases). The CDR3 is 16 residues long. Trimming pared 3 bases from V and 7 bases from J, leaving 20 bases between. Germline CDR1 SGDLS, CDR2 YYNGEE. Looking up the rest from reference TRBV9 and TRBJ2-1 gives the full variable domain: DSGVTQTPKHLITATGQRVTLRCSPRSGDLSVYWYQQSLDQGLQFLIQYYNGEERAKGNILERFSAQQFPDLHSELNLSSLELGDSALYFCASSGTTKSSFNEQFFGPGTRLTVL.

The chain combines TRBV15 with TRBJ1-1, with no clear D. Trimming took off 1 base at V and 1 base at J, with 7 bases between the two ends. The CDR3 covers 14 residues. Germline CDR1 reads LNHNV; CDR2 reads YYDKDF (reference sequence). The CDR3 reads CATSRVGRNTEAFF. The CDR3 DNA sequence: TGTGCCACCAGCAGAGTTGGGCGGAACACTGAAGCTTTCTTT.

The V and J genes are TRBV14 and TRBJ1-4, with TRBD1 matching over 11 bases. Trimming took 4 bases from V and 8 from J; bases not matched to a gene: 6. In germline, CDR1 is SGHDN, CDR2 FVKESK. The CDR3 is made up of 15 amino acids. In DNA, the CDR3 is TGTGCCAGCAGCCCCCGGGACAGGGGGAGAGAAAAACTGTTTTTT. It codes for CASSPRDRGREKLFF.